Following are 29 T cell receptor beta chains from one sample sequenced in a study of blood T cells in healthy people across ages (dated by TCRdb to between 2015 and 2017). Libraries were constructed by 5' RACE. The sample was run on an Illumina HiSeq 2500. The second PCR ran for about 7 to 11 cycles and used a J-beta primer mix along with a sample-barcoded 5' primer. TCRdb reprocessing: public reads trimmed at Q25 with fastp, clones called with MiXCR, in-frame beta chains kept. Rows matching on CDR3 protein sequence are summarized as one entry with the most common DNA and genes. This sample lists over 1,500,000 distinct CDR3 sequences; roughly 50% were detected once. The ten largest clones capture roughly 2.1% of the sample. What was sequenced was blood. All receptors derive from a woman aged 40-49 years in good health.

Points on this clonotype: A much larger clone sits a single nucleotide away, making a read error possible. The chain carries TRBV7-2 and TRBJ2-5, with 7 nucleotides matching TRBD1. CDR3 size: 15 residues. The ends lost 6 bases at V and 11 bases at J; junction bases unmatched: 18. CDR1 is SGHTA and CDR2 is FQGNSA in the germline V gene. The CDR3 DNA is TGTGCCAGCAGACATCCCAGGGGGTTCTTAAATGAGCAGTACTTC. Its protein product is CASRHPRGFLNEQYF.

This clonotype was seen repeatedly, ten times or more. J is TRBJ2-1 and V is TRBV7-2; D gene uncertain. The V gene's germline CDR1 is SGHTA and CDR2 FQGNSA. The germline V and J ends were trimmed by 1 base and 2 bases, with 6 bases remaining between them. The CDR3 consists of 14 residues. The CDR3 sequence is CASSLGEAYNEQFF. CDR3 coding DNA: TGTGCCAGCAGCTTAGGGGAAGCCTACAATGAGCAGTTCTTC.

This clonotype was seen a few times. The V gene is TRBV3-1, the J gene TRBJ2-7, with no clear D. CDR3 length: 13 amino acids. V was shortened by 3 bases and J by 0 bases, with 6 bases between the two germline ends. Germline CDR1 LGHDT, CDR2 YNNKEL (reference sequence). The CDR3 protein is CASSHTPSYEQYF. Written as DNA, the CDR3 is TGTGCCAGCAGCCATACTCCCTCCTACGAGCAGTACTTC.

The chain combines TRBV6-2 or TRBV6-3 with TRBJ1-5, with a possible D match to TRBD1 (5 bases). The ends were cut back, 6 bases at V and 0 bases at J, with 12 bases in the middle. CDR3 length: 15 amino acids. CDR1 and CDR2 (germline): MNHEY, SVGEGT. The CDR3 protein is CASRWGGASNQPQHF. CDR3 nucleotides: TGTGCCAGCAGGTGGGGAGGGGCTAGCAATCAGCCCCAGCATTTT.

The chain recombines TRBV20-1 with TRBJ1-2; D is uncertain. V was cut by 1 base and J by 5 bases, with 17 bases left in between. This CDR3 has 15 residues. Germline loops: CDR1 DFQATT, CDR2 SNEGSKA (reference sequence). CDR3 region: CSARGPQSLDYGYTF. CDR3 sequence (DNA): TGCAGTGCTAGAGGGCCCCAGTCACTTGATTATGGCTACACCTTC.

The J gene is TRBJ1-4, the V gene TRBV4-1, with D unclear. Per germline, CDR1 MGHRA and CDR2 YSYEKL. With 1 base removed from V and 7 bases from J, the gap between germline ends came to 10 bases. The CDR3 loop spans 14 amino acids. The CDR3 here is CASSQVALGEKLFF. DNA of the CDR3: TGCGCCAGCAGCCAAGTCGCATTGGGTGAAAAACTGTTTTTT.

The J gene is TRBJ2-5, the V gene TRBV25-1; 7 bases fit TRBD1. Germline lookup yields CDR1 MGHDK and CDR2 SYGVNS. J was trimmed by 4 bases and V by 3 bases; bases with no gene match: 8. CDR3 length: 15 residues. The CDR3 bases are TGTGCCAGCAGTGACTCCGGGACAGTTTTAGAGACCCAGTACTTC. Its translation: CASSDSGTVLETQYF.

J is TRBJ2-4 and V is TRBV20-1; TRBD2 agrees at 10 bases. The J call may be in error: the DNA end matches TRBJ2-7 better. The CDR3 is made up of 15 amino acids. Germline V gives CDR1 DFQATT, CDR2 SNEGSKA (reference sequence). The CDR3 nucleotides are TGCAGTTCCACCCCACTAGCGGGGACATTCTACGAGCAGTACTTC. It translates to CSSTPLAGTFYEQYF.

V gene TRBV5-1 combines with J gene TRBJ1-2; 10 nucleotides align to TRBD1. Germline lookup yields CDR1 SGHRS and CDR2 YFSETQ. Trimming removed 3 bases from V and 6 bases from J; junction bases left unmatched: 11. The CDR3 is 16 residues long. CDR3 nucleotide sequence: TGCGCCAGCAGCTCGCGGACAGGGGGGGATTTTCATGGCTACACCTTC. As protein: CASSSRTGGDFHGYTF.

This chain joins TRBV5-1 and TRBJ1-6; D gene uncertain. The CDR3 runs 13 residues. Germline values: CDR1 SGHRS, CDR2 YFSETQ. V lost 0 bases to trimming and J lost 16 bases, with 14 bases between them. As DNA, the CDR3 is TGCGCCAGCAGCTTGGAAGGCGTCGAATCGCTCCACTTT. Its translation: CASSLEGVESLHF.

This clonotype is a singleton in its sample. The chain employs TRBV20-1 and TRBJ2-4, with TRBD2 matching 12 bases. The end of the DNA is better explained by TRBJ2-7, so the J call may be wrong. This CDR3 region has 15 residues. From germline, CDR1 is DFQATT and CDR2 SNEGSKA (reference sequence). CDR3 in DNA: TGCAGTGCTAGAGGGGCTAGCGGGGGGGCATACGAGCAGTACTTC. As protein: CSARGASGGAYEQYF.

V is TRBV14 and J is TRBJ1-2; D is uncertain. The CDR3 consists of 15 residues. Trimming stripped 4 bases from V and 6 bases from J, with 18 bases between. The germline gives CDR1 SGHDN, CDR2 FVKESK. CDR3 amino acids: CASSRSGSLADGYTF. The CDR3 DNA reads as TGTGCCAGCAGCCGATCGGGATCCCTGGCGGATGGCTACACCTTC.

CDR3 amino acids: CAIRRTGYSYNEQYF. CDR3 in DNA: TGTGCCATCAGACGGACAGGGTACTCCTACAATGAGCAGTACTTC. V gene TRBV10-3 combines with J gene TRBJ2-5; 8 bases align to TRBD1. Germline V CDR1 and CDR2: ENHRY, SYGVKD. V trimming: 6 bases; J trimming: 11 bases; junction bases outside the gene matches: 17. The CDR3 runs to 15 residues.

J is TRBJ2-3 and V is TRBV5-1; possible D gene TRBD2, 6 bases. This CDR3 region has 14 residues. The germline V gene has CDR1 SGHRS and CDR2 YFSETQ. The V and J ends lost 4 bases and 4 bases respectively, with 13 bases between them. The CDR3 DNA follows: TGCGCCAGCAGCCTCCGGGAGATCGCAGATACGCAGTATTTT. Amino acids: CASSLREIADTQYF.

This chain uses TRBV6-2 or TRBV6-3 with TRBJ2-5; TRBD1 agrees at 9 bases. V trimming: 2 bases; J trimming: 11 bases; junction bases outside the gene matches: 12. Germline V CDR1 and CDR2: MNHEY, SVGEGT. This CDR3 is 15 amino acids long. The CDR3 DNA is TGTGCCAGCAGTTACACAGGGGGCTTCCACAATGAGCAGTACTTC. It yields the protein CASSYTGGFHNEQYF.

This clonotype was observed a handful of times. The rearrangement joins TRBV4-2 to TRBJ2-5; D is possibly TRBD2 (5 bases). There are 14 residues in the CDR3. Per the germline V gene, CDR1 is LGHNA and CDR2 is YNFKEQ. Trimming shortened V by 1 base and J by 1 base, and 7 bases separated the two germline ends. CDR3 nucleotides: TGTGCCAGCAGCCAAGCGAGGGTCCAAGAGACCCAGTACTTC. Its translation is CASSQARVQETQYF.

The gene calls are TRBV6-2 or TRBV6-3 and TRBJ2-3; 15 positions match TRBD2. The V segment lost 4 bases and the J segment 2 bases; nucleotides outside the gene matches: 7. Germline CDR1 and CDR2: MNHEY and SVGEGT. This CDR3 contains 18 residues. The CDR3 DNA reads TGTGCCAGCAGTTGGTCCGGGACTAGCGGGGGGACCACAGATACGCAGTATTTT. Residues: CASSWSGTSGGTTDTQYF.

This clonotype was counted a few times. V gene TRBV7-2 combines with J gene TRBJ1-1; D is undetermined. Trimming removed 1 base at V and 1 base at J, with 7 bases between. The V gene's germline CDR1 is SGHTA and CDR2 FQGNSA. CDR3 length equals 14 residues. The CDR3 loop is CASSLDGENTEAFF. CDR3 DNA: TGTGCCAGCAGCTTAGACGGTGAGAACACTGAAGCTTTCTTT.

The chain joins TRBV9 to TRBJ2-5; weak D call: TRBD2 (6 bases). The germline CDR1 and CDR2 sequences are SGDLS and YYNGEE. CDR3 size: 15 residues. The V end was cut by 5 bases, the J end by 2 bases, with 16 bases between. The CDR3 sequence is CASSASGTSQETQYF. The CDR3 DNA follows: TGTGCCAGCAGTGCCTCCGGGACTTCGCAAGAGACCCAGTACTTC.

The chain recombines TRBV20-1 with TRBJ1-4, with D tentatively TRBD1 (6 bases). This CDR3 region has 15 residues. Looked up from germline, CDR1 is DFQATT and CDR2 is SNEGSKA (reference sequence). The V end lost 5 bases, the J end lost 0 bases, and 13 bases lay between the germline ends. The CDR3 coding sequence is TGCAGTGCTGCTGCAGGGGTGGCAACTAATGAAAAACTGTTTTTT. Amino acid sequence: CSAAAGVATNEKLFF.

This clonotype has at least ten counts. This rearrangement joins TRBV7-2 to TRBJ2-5; possibly TRBD2 for D (6 bases). Germline V gene sequence: CDR1 SGHTA, CDR2 FQGNSA. There are 14 residues in the CDR3. V lost 2 bases and J 5 bases, leaving 12 bases between the germline ends. CDR3 protein: CASSLTGVGETQYF. In nucleotides, the CDR3 is TGTGCCAGCAGCTTAACGGGGGTCGGGGAGACCCAGTACTTC.

This clonotype was counted a few times. The chain couples TRBV24-1 to TRBJ2-5, with TRBD1 identical over 10 bases. CDR3 length: 16 amino acids. The V segment lost 5 bases and the J segment 4 bases; nucleotides outside the gene matches: 9. CDR1 and CDR2 (germline): KGHDR, SFDVKD. The CDR3 is CATSVNDRGRGETQYF. The CDR3 nucleotides read TGTGCCACCAGTGTTAACGACAGGGGGCGCGGAGAGACCCAGTACTTC.

The rearrangement joins TRBV4-1 to TRBJ1-4; D is unclear. There are 19 residues in the CDR3. Trimming left V 0 bases short and J 0 bases short, with 17 bases between. Per the germline V gene, CDR1 is MGHRA and CDR2 is YSYEKL. Here the CDR3 reads CASSQDLIGTVATNEKLFF. Here the CDR3 DNA reads TGCGCCAGCAGCCAAGATCTTATAGGCACGGTTGCAACTAATGAAAAACTGTTTTTT.

The rearrangement links TRBV6-5 to TRBJ2-7, with D unclear. CDR1 is MNHEY and CDR2 is SVGAGI in the germline V gene. The CDR3 has 15 amino acids. V lost 0 bases, J lost 6 bases, and 15 bases lay in between. Written as DNA, the CDR3 is TGTGCCAGCAGTTACTCGGGGTTTGGTGTCATCGAGCAGTACTTC. Protein product: CASSYSGFGVIEQYF.

This clonotype was observed once. This chain uses TRBV20-1 with TRBJ2-4, with D perhaps TRBD1 or TRBD2 (5 bases each). The V and J ends lost 8 bases and 3 bases respectively, with 17 bases between them. The CDR3 runs to 14 residues. In germline, CDR1 is DFQATT, CDR2 SNEGSKA (reference sequence). The DNA for the CDR3 is TGCAGTACCGAATTCCGGGACGGCAAAAACATTCAGTACTTC. Its protein product is CSTEFRDGKNIQYF.

The V call is TRBV12-3 or TRBV12-4, the J call TRBJ2-6, with D perhaps matching TRBD1 or TRBD2 (7 bases each). V was clipped by 6 bases and J by 2 bases, with 14 bases between them. The CDR3 totals 16 residues. The CDR3 sequence is CASSSSGGAGANVLTF. The CDR3 nucleotides are TGTGCCAGCAGCTCGTCAGGGGGGGCTGGGGCCAACGTCCTGACTTTC.

The CDR3 nucleotides are TGTGCCAGTAGTCGACACCAGGGCCCAAATGAAAAACTGTTTTTT. It encodes CASSRHQGPNEKLFF. This chain joins TRBV19 and TRBJ1-4; tentative D call: TRBD1 (5 bases). The CDR3 spans 15 residues. V lost 5 bases and J 5 bases, leaving 15 bases between the germline ends. CDR1 and CDR2 from the germline V gene are LNHDA and SQIVND (reference sequence).

The chain combines TRBV6-5 with TRBJ2-6; D possibly corresponds to TRBD2 (5 bases). The CDR3 has 13 residues. Germline-derived CDR1 and CDR2 are MNHEY and SVGAGI. V lost 6 bases and J lost 9, with 12 bases in between. In DNA form, the CDR3 reads TGTGCCAGCAGCCTAGTCCGGGGCAACGTCCTGACTTTC. Its translation: CASSLVRGNVLTF.

The V gene is TRBV4-3, the J gene TRBJ1-2; 8 bases fit TRBD1. CDR3 length: 15 amino acids. The V gene end was trimmed by 4 bases and the J gene end by 4 bases; junction bases not matched to a gene: 8. Germline V CDR1 and CDR2: LGHNA, YSLEER. This CDR3 is CASSRGQGEGYGYTF. The CDR3 DNA reads TGCGCCAGCAGCCGAGGACAGGGAGAAGGCTATGGCTACACCTTC.